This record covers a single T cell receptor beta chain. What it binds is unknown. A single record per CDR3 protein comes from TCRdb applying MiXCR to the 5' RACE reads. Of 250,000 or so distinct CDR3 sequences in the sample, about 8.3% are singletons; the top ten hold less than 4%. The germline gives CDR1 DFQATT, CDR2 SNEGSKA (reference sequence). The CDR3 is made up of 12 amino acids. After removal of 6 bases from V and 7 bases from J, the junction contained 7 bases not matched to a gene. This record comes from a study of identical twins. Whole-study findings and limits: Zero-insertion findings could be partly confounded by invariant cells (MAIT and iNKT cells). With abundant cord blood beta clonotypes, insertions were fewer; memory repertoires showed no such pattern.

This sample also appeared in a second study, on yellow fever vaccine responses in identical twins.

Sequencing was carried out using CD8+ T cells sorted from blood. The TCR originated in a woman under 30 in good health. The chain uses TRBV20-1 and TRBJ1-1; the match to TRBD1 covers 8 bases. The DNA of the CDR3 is TGCAGTGCACGGACAGGGTTGAATGAAGCTTTCTTT. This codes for CSARTGLNEAFF.